This T cell receptor beta chain was documented in a study of T cell responses to AZD1222 COVID-19 vaccine. Turning to the study itself: Second-dose groups at about 4 or about 12 weeks were pooled.

Overall study results and limits: Rises in breadth and depth of Spike-specific TCRs came after two AZD1222 doses. Possibly, clonal diversity was underestimated; donors were largely white British and included more females.

This table comes from immunoSEQ multiplex PCR, and its TCRdb copy is limited to in-frame clones, with some not included. The sample yields approximately 80,000 clones, 70% to 90% seen once. V was cut by 4 bases and J by 0 bases, with 16 bases left in between. The CDR3 spans 17 residues. The V gene's germline CDR1 is LGHDT and CDR2 YNNKEL (reference sequence). Worth noting for this clone: Antigen specificity is unknown.

The chain joins TRBV3-1 (or the pseudogene TRBV3-2) to TRBJ1-3; D call uncertain. This clonotype was sampled from an adult in good health. Source: peripheral blood, taken on day 0 of AZD1222 vaccination. DNA of the CDR3: TGTGCCAGCAGCCGTCTAGGTGAGGTTTCCTCTGGAAACACCATATATTTT. Translated: CASSRLGEVSSGNTIYF.